The present entry profiles one T cell receptor (beta chain) with its context. Clones were read by immunoSEQ multiplex PCR, and TCRdb kept only the in-frame ones, dropping some. This sample has more than 40,000 clones, with roughly 87% found just once. This sample is part of a study of T cell changes during pregnancy in multiple sclerosis. Trimming pared 2 bases from V and 8 bases from J, leaving 13 bases between. Germline lookup yields CDR1 SGHRS and CDR2 YFSETQ. The CDR3 length is 14 residues. The specimen comprised CD4+ T cells from peripheral blood mononuclear cells, sampled in the first trimester of pregnancy. The V call is TRBV5-1, the J call TRBJ2-2; no firm D call. This clonotype was obtained from a female donor with multiple sclerosis, enrolled in a pregnancy study. The chain's CDR3 is CASSFRPTWGELFF. The DNA for the CDR3 is TGCGCCAGCAGCTTCAGACCGACTTGGGGGGAGCTGTTTTTT. The full variable domain, with the rest looked up from reference TRBV5-1 and TRBJ2-2, is KAGVTQTPRYLIKTRGQQVTLSCSPISGHRSVSWYQQTPGQGLQFLFEYFSETQRNKGNFPGRFSGRQFSNSRSEMNVSTLELGDSALYLCASSFRPTWGELFFGEGSRLTVL.